This paragraph reports one T cell receptor beta chain. No antigen is known for it. This sample was included in a study of chemoradiotherapy in HPV16-positive cancers. At the level of the study: Candidate HPV-specific T-cell clones and common TCR motifs came from functional assays in a couple of HPV16-positive patients.

The assay was immunoSEQ multiplex PCR, and TCRdb's table has in-frame clones only and misses some. This sample carries about 20,000 clones, roughly 90% of them seen once, and the ten largest clones take more than 5%. CDR3 size: 13 residues. In germline, CDR1 is MNHEY, CDR2 SVGAGI. Trimming cost V 4 bases and J 6 bases, with 10 bases left between them. Whole-study results and caveats: During treatment, candidate HPV-specific clones and E7-related motifs expanded in tumor. The functional HPV-specific definition rests on just two HPV16-positive patients.

Repeated repertoire sampling spanned the course of chemoradiotherapy. Sequenced here: blood, sampled from a patient who underwent chemoradiotherapy. This sequence joins TRBV6-5 and TRBJ1-5; no firm D call. The clonotype comes from a human donor with HPV-associated anogenital cancer. CDR3: CASSWIEGQPQHF. The CDR3 DNA is TGTGCCAGCAGTTGGATCGAGGGTCAGCCCCAGCATTTT.